Following are 29 T cell receptor beta chains from one sample sequenced in a study of CD8 T cells in ankylosing spondylitis (dated by TCRdb to about 2017). General study outcomes and caveats: A TCR beta motif made up of roughly eight highly homologous amino acid variants appeared to be characteristic of blood from ankylosing spondylitis patients.

Library preparation used 5' RACE. Instrument used: Illumina HiSeq 2500. TCRdb cleaned the public reads at Q25 with fastp, built clones with MiXCR and kept in-frame beta chains. Each CDR3 protein appears once, grouped with its most common genes and DNA. The sample includes hundreds of thousands of distinct CDR3 sequences, with roughly 10% observed a single time. 0.51% of the sample is in the top ten clones. What these receptors recognize is not known. Sequencing was carried out using blood, either unsorted or a sorted T cell fraction (not recorded which). These receptors were obtained from a male donor with ankylosing spondylitis.

There are a few counts of this clonotype. This sequence joins TRBV6-2 or TRBV6-3 and TRBJ2-1; D may be TRBD2 (6 bases). Trimming removed 0 bases from V and 6 bases from J, with 12 bases in between. The germline CDR1 and CDR2 sequences are MNHEY and SVGEGT. This CDR3 contains 15 residues. The CDR3 bases are TGTGCCAGCAGTTACTCGACTAGAAGGGCCAATGAGCAGTTCTTC. It encodes CASSYSTRRANEQFF.

This chain connects TRBV15 to TRBJ2-3; D is possibly TRBD2 (5 bases). This CDR3 has 14 amino acids. V dropped 0 bases and J dropped 6 bases, with 10 bases sitting between them. Germline values: CDR1 LNHNV, CDR2 YYDKDF (reference sequence). CDR3 DNA: TGTGCCACCAGCAGAGATCGGCCGGGGGATACGCAGTATTTT. Its translation: CATSRDRPGDTQYF.

In its sample, this clonotype was seen a few times. The chain recombines TRBV29-1 with TRBJ1-4, with D unclear. Trimming removed 5 bases at V and 0 bases at J, with 4 bases between. The CDR3 consists of 12 residues. Germline V gene sequence: CDR1 SQVTM, CDR2 ANQGSEA. CDR3 sequence reads: CSVHTTNEKLFF. CDR3 nucleotides: TGCAGCGTTCACACAACTAATGAAAAACTGTTTTTT.

The CDR3 loop is CASSYHGTQNTEAFF. The CDR3, as DNA: TGTGCCAGCAGTTACCACGGGACACAGAACACTGAAGCTTTCTTT. The chain links TRBV6-2 or TRBV6-3 to TRBJ1-1; tentatively, D is TRBD1 (6 bases). The CDR3 totals 15 residues. Looked up from germline, CDR1 is MNHEY and CDR2 is SVGEGT. Trimming cost V 2 bases and J 1 base, with 11 bases left between them.

The sample holds many counts of this clonotype. J is TRBJ2-6 and V is TRBV5-1; no firm D call. Germline loops: CDR1 SGHRS, CDR2 YFSETQ. The V end was cut by 2 bases, the J end by 1 base, with 13 bases between. This CDR3 is 17 amino acids long. The CDR3 region has the DNA TGCGCCAGCAGCTTCGCACCTATTGCATCTGGGGCCAACGTCCTGACTTTC. Amino acid sequence: CASSFAPIASGANVLTF. Full variable domain (remainder filled in from reference TRBV5-1 and TRBJ2-6): KAGVTQTPRYLIKTRGQQVTLSCSPISGHRSVSWYQQTPGQGLQFLFEYFSETQRNKGNFPGRFSGRQFSNSRSEMNVSTLELGDSALYLCASSFAPIASGANVLTFGAGSRLTVL.

This clonotype was counted a few times. This chain links TRBV5-6 with TRBJ2-5; D is perhaps TRBD1 (5 bases). Trimming cost V 0 bases and J 5 bases, with 8 bases left between them. The CDR3 covers 13 residues. Germline loops: CDR1 SGHDT, CDR2 YYEEEE. The CDR3 is CASSLDRWETQYF. In DNA form, the CDR3 reads TGTGCCAGCAGCTTGGACAGGTGGGAGACCCAGTACTTC.

CDR3 coding DNA: TGCGCCAGCAGCTTGAGTACGTGGGCCAACGTCCTGACTTTC. Its protein product is CASSLSTWANVLTF. The rearrangement uses TRBV5-1 and TRBJ2-6; D is undetermined. This CDR3 region has 14 residues. Trimming pared 1 base from V and 5 bases from J, leaving 7 bases between. Germline loops: CDR1 SGHRS, CDR2 YFSETQ.

In its sample, this clonotype was seen a few times. The chain recombines TRBV7-6 with TRBJ2-7; D perhaps matches TRBD1 (6 bases). V dropped 5 bases and J dropped 1 base, with 15 bases sitting between them. In germline, CDR1 is SGHVS, CDR2 FNYEAQ. The CDR3 contains 15 residues. The CDR3 spells CASSRVTGFSYEQYF. The CDR3 DNA reads TGTGCCAGCAGCCGCGTGACAGGATTTTCCTACGAGCAGTACTTC.

The chain is built from TRBV15 and TRBJ2-3; D might be TRBD1 (6 bases). Trimming cost V 5 bases and J 4 bases, with 13 bases left between them. CDR1 LNHNV and CDR2 YYDKDF come from the germline V gene (reference sequence). The CDR3 covers 14 residues. CDR3 amino acids: CATSQDRFSDTQYF. Written as DNA, the CDR3 is TGTGCCACCAGCCAAGACAGGTTCTCAGATACGCAGTATTTT.

This clonotype was seen a few times. V gene TRBV6-1 combines with J gene TRBJ1-1; D may be TRBD1 (6 bases). CDR1 MNHNS and CDR2 SASEGT come from the germline V gene. V dropped 6 bases and J dropped 7 bases, with 18 bases sitting between them. This CDR3 spans 14 amino acids. The CDR3 sequence is CASSLRGAPFEAFF. The DNA of the CDR3 is TGTGCCAGCAGCCTCAGGGGAGCCCCCTTTGAAGCTTTCTTT.

The table lists this clonotype with many counts. The chain combines TRBV29-1 with TRBJ2-5; D is unclear. Trimming left V 3 bases short and J 2 bases short, with 10 bases between. The CDR3 has 13 amino acids. Per germline, CDR1 SQVTM and CDR2 ANQGSEA. CDR3 nucleotides: TGCAGCGTTGAGTACCCGGTACAAGAGACCCAGTACTTC. This sequence encodes CSVEYPVQETQYF.

This chain uses TRBV5-1 with TRBJ1-5, with 9 bases that match TRBD1. V shed 4 bases, J shed 5 bases, and the junction held 7 bases outside the gene matches. Looked up from germline, CDR1 is SGHRS and CDR2 is YFSETQ. The CDR3 runs 15 residues. The DNA for the CDR3 is TGCGCCAGCAGCCCGACAGGGGGAACGGATCAGCCCCAGCATTTT. Amino acids: CASSPTGGTDQPQHF.

This clonotype has ten or more counts. CDR3: CATSDLAGRREQFF. CDR3 bases: TGTGCCACCAGTGATTTGGCGGGCAGGCGTGAGCAGTTCTTC. This chain uses TRBV24-1 with TRBJ2-1; TRBD2 might be the D (5 bases). Germline CDR1 is KGHDR and CDR2 is SFDVKD. The CDR3 sequence is 14 residues long. V dropped 0 bases and J dropped 9 bases, with 11 bases sitting between them.

The chain carries TRBV6-5 and TRBJ2-7, with 7 bases that match TRBD2. Germline V gene lookup returns CDR1 MNHEY and CDR2 SVGAGI. The CDR3 length is 15 residues. V shed 3 bases and J 4 bases; nucleotides not matched to a gene: 9. In DNA, the CDR3 is TGTGCCAGCAGTTATTGGGCTAGCGGCATATACGAGCAGTACTTC. Amino acids: CASSYWASGIYEQYF.

This clonotype showed up just a few times. The chain recombines TRBV15 with TRBJ2-7; D is unclear. CDR3 size: 12 residues. Trimming cost V 3 bases and J 4 bases, with 7 bases left between them. The germline gives CDR1 LNHNV, CDR2 YYDKDF (reference sequence). The CDR3 sequence: CATSSAHYEQYF. CDR3 in DNA: TGTGCCACCAGCAGCGCCCATTACGAGCAGTACTTC.

The V gene is TRBV20-1, the J gene TRBJ2-1, with TRBD2 identical over 10 bases. Germline CDR1 is DFQATT and CDR2 is SNEGSKA (reference sequence). With V trimmed by 5 bases and J by 6 bases, 16 bases remained unmatched. The CDR3 is 17 residues long. CDR3 region: CSADPTSIAGGPNEQFF. The CDR3 coding sequence is TGCAGTGCTGACCCCACATCCATAGCGGGAGGCCCCAATGAGCAGTTCTTC.

V and J are TRBV9 and TRBJ2-7, with 7 nucleotides matching TRBD2. The V segment lost 0 bases and the J segment 6 bases; nucleotides outside the gene matches: 9. Per germline, CDR1 SGDLS and CDR2 YYNGEE. This CDR3 has 15 amino acids. In DNA form, the CDR3 reads TGTGCCAGCAGCGTAGCGGCGGGGGACTCTATCGAGCAGTACTTC. It translates to CASSVAAGDSIEQYF.

This clonotype was counted between two and nine times. V and J are TRBV13 and TRBJ2-1; D is unresolved. V lost 6 bases and J 6 bases, leaving 6 bases between the germline ends. CDR1 is PRHDT and CDR2 is FYEKMQ in the germline V gene (reference sequence). CDR3 length: 11 amino acids. The CDR3 region has the DNA TGTGCCAGCAGGTCGGGCAATGAGCAGTTCTTC. It encodes CASRSGNEQFF.

V and J are TRBV20-1 and TRBJ1-1; D remains ambiguous. There are 13 residues in the CDR3. The V gene's germline CDR1 is DFQATT and CDR2 SNEGSKA (reference sequence). Trimming shortened V by 6 bases and J by 8 bases, and 19 bases separated the two germline ends. The CDR3 DNA reads TGCAGTGCCCATAAGCCAGGAGGAGCAGAAGCTTTCTTT. It encodes CSAHKPGGAEAFF.

The V call is TRBV24-1, the J call TRBJ2-1; 11 nucleotides line up with TRBD1. The CDR3 length is 16 residues. J was trimmed by 7 bases and V by 2 bases; bases with no gene match: 6. Germline-derived CDR1 and CDR2 are KGHDR and SFDVKD. In DNA, the CDR3 is TGTGCCACCAGTGATTCCGGGACAGGGGGGTGGAATGAGCAGTTCTTC. Encoded protein: CATSDSGTGGWNEQFF.

The rearrangement links TRBV15 to TRBJ2-5; a weak D match, TRBD1 (5 bases). The CDR3 runs 15 residues. Per germline, CDR1 LNHNV and CDR2 YYDKDF (reference sequence). V dropped 0 bases and J dropped 2 bases, with 10 bases sitting between them. The CDR3 nucleotides are TGTGCCACCAGCAGAGATCCCACAGGACAAGAGACCCAGTACTTC. This codes for CATSRDPTGQETQYF.

The chain couples TRBV6-2 or TRBV6-3 to TRBJ1-2; the D is unclear. The V end was cut by 9 bases, the J end by 4 bases, with 12 bases between. The germline CDR1 and CDR2 sequences are MNHEY and SVGEGT. This CDR3 comprises 12 residues. This CDR3 reads CASALGIYGYTF. CDR3 DNA sequence: TGTGCCAGTGCATTGGGGATCTATGGCTACACCTTC.

The chain combines TRBV4-2 with TRBJ2-5; TRBD2 agrees at 7 bases. V was clipped by 0 bases and J by 4 bases; unmatched bases: 5. Looked up from germline, CDR1 is LGHNA and CDR2 is YNFKEQ. The CDR3 consists of 15 residues. DNA for the CDR3: TGTGCCAGCAGCCAAGAGCGGGAGCGGAGAGAGACCCAGTACTTC. Translated: CASSQERERRETQYF.

In this sample, this clonotype turned up many times. J is TRBJ2-5 and V is TRBV29-1; 8 positions match TRBD1. Looked up from germline, CDR1 is SQVTM and CDR2 is ANQGSEA. The CDR3 totals 10 residues. The CDR3 DNA sequence: TGCGGGACAGGTAAAGAGACCCAGTACTTC. This codes for CGTGKETQYF.

This clonotype showed up many times. Germline is not matched at one junction end, which may reflect a read error. The rearrangement joins TRBV5-1 to TRBJ1-5, with D possibly matching TRBD1 (5 bases). Germline assignment: CDR1 SGHRS and CDR2 YFSETQ. The CDR3 covers 15 residues. CDR3 protein: CASSLGGAGNQPQHF. In DNA form, the CDR3 reads TGTGCCAGCAGCTTAGGAGGGGCCGGCAATCAGCCCCAGCATTTT.

This clonotype was observed a handful of times. This chain joins TRBV7-2 and TRBJ2-7; 8 nucleotides line up with TRBD2. V lost 2 bases to trimming and J lost 3 bases; unmatched junction nucleotides: 6. CDR1 and CDR2 (germline): SGHTA, FQGNSA. This CDR3 is built from 15 residues. The CDR3 DNA is TGTGCCAGCAGCTTATTTGCGGGAGGAGGCTACGAGCAGTACTTC. It is translated as CASSLFAGGGYEQYF.

The V and J genes are TRBV7-2 and TRBJ1-6; 8 nucleotides align to TRBD1. The CDR3 is made up of 12 amino acids. Germline CDR1 SGHTA, CDR2 FQGNSA. The ends lost 6 bases at V and 17 bases at J; junction bases unmatched: 9. The CDR3 here is CASSLDRGQVHF. DNA for the CDR3: TGTGCCAGCAGTCTTGACAGGGGACAGGTCCACTTT.

Many counts were recorded for this clonotype. This chain uses TRBV5-1 with TRBJ1-1, with D possibly matching TRBD1 (5 bases). This CDR3 has 15 residues. Looked up from germline, CDR1 is SGHRS and CDR2 is YFSETQ. The ends were cut back, 0 bases at V and 1 base at J, with 10 bases in the middle. CDR3 sequence: CASSLEQAANTEAFF. The CDR3 DNA follows: TGCGCCAGCAGCTTGGAACAGGCGGCGAACACTGAAGCTTTCTTT.

There are a few counts of this clonotype. The V call is TRBV5-1, the J call TRBJ2-7; possibly TRBD2 for D (6 bases). Trimming removed 4 bases at V and 2 bases at J, with 16 bases between. The germline gives CDR1 SGHRS, CDR2 YFSETQ. This CDR3 is 15 amino acids long. The DNA of the CDR3 is TGCGCCAGCAGCAAAGTCACAGCGGGTGCCTACGAGCAGTACTTC. It encodes CASSKVTAGAYEQYF.